Only one count was recorded for the clone carrying this T cell receptor beta chain. What it binds is not known. The sample is drawn from a study of cytotoxic CD8 clonotypes in ibrutinib-treated CLL. About the study: A median approximately 12 months of treatment, range 6 to 36, preceded the collection of response samples.

The table came from immunoSEQ multiplex PCR; TCRdb's copy has only in-frame clones and leaves some out. The repertoire consists of approximately 100,000 clones, with roughly 80% occurring once and the leading ten covering about 32%. Study-wide points: Treatment left the uncommon public clonotypes either contracted or stable in frequency. At progression, clonality fell back toward baseline after rising at ibrutinib response.

The CDR3 loop spans 16 amino acids. The junction had 10 bases not matched to a gene; V was cut back by 4 bases and J by 12 bases. The receptor comes from a human donor with chronic lymphocytic leukemia. The rearrangement uses TRBV5-3 and TRBJ2-2; 15 bases agree with TRBD2. TRBV5-3 is classed as an ORF, of uncertain function. Sequenced material: PBMCs, taken after 12 months of ibrutinib treatment. The CDR3 DNA sequence: TGTGCCAGAAGCCTCGGGACTAGCGGGGGGCGAAGGAAGCTGTTTTTT. Encoded protein: CARSLGTSGGRRKLFF.